This T cell receptor (beta chain) was identified during a study of CD8+ T cells in alopecia areata. Per the germline V gene, CDR1 is ENHRY and CDR2 is SYGVKD. The CDR3 spans 15 residues. Trimming took off 6 bases at V and 1 base at J, with 12 bases between the two ends. Stated treatment: oral pan-JAK inhibitor, 5-10 mg twice daily. Both CD4+ and CD8+ T cells were separated by sorting PBMCs. Following RNA extraction, reverse transcription yielded cDNA that acted as the sequencing template. Method: immunoSEQ multiplex PCR; TCRdb's copy keeps in-frame clones and lacks some. The sample contains about 190,000 clones, more than 55% of which appear only once.

The specimen was CD4+ T cells sorted from blood, collected at week 4, from a patient treated with tofacitinib. This clonotype was obtained from a human donor with alopecia areata. The V and J genes are TRBV10-3 and TRBJ2-2, with D possibly being TRBD2 (6 bases). The CDR3: CAIRGDSENTGELFF. CDR3 nucleotide sequence: TGTGCCATCAGGGGGGACTCAGAGAACACCGGGGAGCTGTTTTTT.